This T cell receptor beta chain originates from a study of cytomegalovirus exposure and HLA in healthy donors. General study findings and limits: HLA-A and HLA-B allele assignments for most subjects were reportedly predicted accurately using TCR beta sequences.

As to this clone: Its antigen is still unknown.

It was with 60 Vbeta and 13 Jbeta primers that the PCR ran. Repertoires were generated with immunoSEQ multiplex PCR, while TCRdb's copy carries only in-frame clones and drops some. Here the sample spans 200,000 to 250,000 clones, around 73% being singletons. The CDR3 runs 12 residues. Deletions cut 6 bases from V and 4 bases from J, with 7 bases between. Germline-derived CDR1 and CDR2 are SNHLY and FYNNEI. This chain connects TRBV2 to TRBJ1-3; D is unclear. This receptor was identified in a male donor in good health and CMV-seronegative. Sequenced: PBMCs. The CDR3 DNA follows: TGTGCCAGCAGAGAACTCGGAAACACCATATATTTT. Its protein is CASRELGNTIYF. Full variable domain (outside the CDR3, taken from reference TRBV2 and TRBJ1-3): EPEVTQTPSHQVTQMGQEVILRCVPISNHLYFYWYRQILGQKVEFLVSFYNNEISEKSEIFDDQFSVERPDGSNFTLKIRSTKLEDSAMYFCASRELGNTIYFGEGSWLTVV.